Listed below are T cell receptor beta chains from one sample, sequenced in a study of OX40 agonist ivuxolimab in advanced cancers. Method: immunoSEQ multiplex PCR; TCRdb's copy keeps in-frame clones and lacks some. This sample yields about 67,000 clones, of which 75% to 95% are seen a single time; over 9.5% belongs to the top ten. The sample here was CD4+ or CD8+ T cells sorted from blood, taken in a trial of the OX40 agonist ivuxolimab. The receptor source for this set is an adult with an advanced solid tumor such as melanoma, head and neck, liver or kidney cancer. Both conserved end residues are part of each CDR3.

CDR3aa: CASSVYSIPSGEETQYF
v_gene: TRBV9

CDR3aa: CAILAGGSTGELFF
v_gene: TRBV7-9

CDR3aa: CASSPLSQGNTGELFF
v_gene: TRBV4-1

CDR3aa: CASRETLDGYTF
v_gene: TRBV6-1

CDR3aa: CASSQKGGHTEAFF
v_gene: TRBV28

CDR3aa: CASSPSIYYEQYF
v_gene: TRBV27

CDR3aa: CASSLAGLTYNEQFF
v_gene: TRBV5-1

CDR3aa: CASSQDWGVGATPYEQYF
v_gene: TRBV4-1

CDR3aa: CASSLYYRDANEKLFF
v_gene: TRBV27

CDR3aa: CASSYPDTIYF
v_gene: TRBV6-1

CDR3aa: CASSLNLRGGYGYTF
v_gene: TRBV5-8

CDR3aa: CASSQVLGETLAGAGEQFF
v_gene: TRBV4-2

CDR3aa: CASSLIFEQFF
v_gene: TRBV11-2

CDR3aa: CASSLDPRGLDEQFF
v_gene: TRBV11-3

CDR3aa: CASSYPDREHEQFF
v_gene: TRBV7-8

CDR3aa: CASSVETVGGTDTQYF
v_gene: TRBV9

CDR3aa: CASSVGFDSSYEQYF
v_gene: TRBV9

CDR3aa: CASSYGDRTHTGELFF
v_gene: TRBV6-6

CDR3aa: CASKPISIAGVGYF
v_gene: TRBV7-2

CDR3aa: CASSLAMAGGLQSSYNEQFF
v_gene: TRBV7-2

CDR3aa: CASSLYRVGKNTEAFF
v_gene: TRBV5-5

CDR3aa: CASSEGGSGTDTQYF
v_gene: TRBV6-4

CDR3aa: CASTPLLRGDYEQYF
v_gene: TRBV4-1

CDR3aa: CASSFVAGSSNEQFF
v_gene: TRBV11-1

CDR3aa: CASSLEQGQTSMNTEAFF
v_gene: TRBV5-1

CDR3aa: CASSAGVAYEQYF
v_gene: TRBV19

CDR3aa: CASSVDYRSYEQYF
v_gene: TRBV9

CDR3aa: CASSGGGYSEAFF
v_gene: TRBV27

CDR3aa: CASSYQAQGTEAFF
v_gene: TRBV6-5

CDR3aa: CASRGSSGRHNGNEQFF
v_gene: TRBV19

CDR3aa: CASSFRLGAGATTSLFF
v_gene: TRBV7-6

CDR3aa: CASSKSTDTQYF
v_gene: TRBV11-2

CDR3aa: CATSRGGAGNEQFF
v_gene: TRBV15

CDR3aa: CASTPRRGGNTEAFF
v_gene: TRBV6-1

CDR3aa: CASSPRQGSNEKLFF
v_gene: TRBV11-2

CDR3aa: CASSFPNPEQYF
v_gene: TRBV11-2

CDR3aa: CASSRGAADTQYF
v_gene: TRBV9

CDR3aa: CAISESGREGAYEQYF
v_gene: TRBV10-3

CDR3aa: CASSGAAGFGDRGDYGYTF
v_gene: TRBV6-4

CDR3aa: CASSLEGDTAKNIQYF
v_gene: TRBV13

CDR3aa: CASSYSGTESGYTF
v_gene: TRBV6-6

CDR3aa: CASSSRGWGRQYF
v_gene: TRBV9

CDR3aa: CATSRGGEGTRTGELFF
v_gene: TRBV15

CDR3aa: CASSQSRDNEQFF
v_gene: TRBV4-1

CDR3aa: CASRTLGGRGQETQYF
v_gene: TRBV27

CDR3aa: CASSFLGPDQPQHF
v_gene: TRBV28

CDR3aa: CASSPRADSSSGNTIYF
v_gene: TRBV27

CDR3aa: CASSPGDSSYNEQFF
v_gene: TRBV11-3

CDR3aa: CASSVDGSNYEQYF
v_gene: TRBV9

CDR3aa: CASSPTEGGQKLFF
v_gene: TRBV4-1

CDR3aa: CSVIPRADYQETQYF
v_gene: TRBV29-1

CDR3aa: CASSLIRGTYEQYF
v_gene: TRBV28

CDR3aa: CASSSGTAFSDTQYF
v_gene: TRBV5-5

CDR3aa: CSAIEGEDTIYF
v_gene: TRBV29-1